This entry is about one T cell receptor beta chain. Germline CDR1 KGHSH, CDR2 LQKENI. The J segment lost 6 bases and the V segment lost 3 bases, leaving 10 bases of the junction unmatched. The CDR3 runs to 16 residues. The data were taken from a study of blood T cell repertoires in COVID-19. Turning to the study itself: PBMCs, B-cell-depleted T cells, or T cells were the source of the cDNA or gDNA that made up the material.

Clones were read by immunoSEQ multiplex PCR, and TCRdb kept only the in-frame ones, dropping some. The table records approximately 65,000 clones, about 88% of them present only once. The chain has TRBV18 and TRBJ2-1, with 8 positions matching TRBD2. Sequencing was carried out using peripheral blood. This receptor was taken from a human donor in a cohort sampled during active COVID-19. CDR3 residues: CASSPQTGTSVNEQFF. Here the CDR3 DNA reads TGTGCCAGCTCACCCCAGACCGGGACTAGTGTCAATGAGCAGTTCTTC.